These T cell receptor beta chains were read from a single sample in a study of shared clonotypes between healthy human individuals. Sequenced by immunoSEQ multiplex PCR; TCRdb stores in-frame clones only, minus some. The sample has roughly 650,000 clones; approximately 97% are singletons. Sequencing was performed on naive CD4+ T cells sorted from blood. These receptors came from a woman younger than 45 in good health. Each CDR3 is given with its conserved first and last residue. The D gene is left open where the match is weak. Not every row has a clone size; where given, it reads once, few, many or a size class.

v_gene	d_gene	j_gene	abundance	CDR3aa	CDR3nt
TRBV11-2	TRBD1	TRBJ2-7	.	CASSRGQGGDEQYF	TGTGCCAGCAGCCGCGGACAGGGGGGAGACGAGCAGTACTTC
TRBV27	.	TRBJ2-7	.	CASSLKGRGSYEQYF	TGTGCCAGCAGTTTAAAGGGACGGGGATCCTACGAGCAGTACTTC
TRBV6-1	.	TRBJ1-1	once	CASREGLNTEAFF	TGTGCCAGCAGGGAAGGGCTGAACACTGAAGCTTTCTTT
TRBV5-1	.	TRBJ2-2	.	CASSRQGGNTGELFF	TGCGCCAGCAGCCGTCAGGGGGGGAACACCGGGGAGCTGTTTTTT
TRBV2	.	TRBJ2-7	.	CASSHRPRTTGEQYF	TGTGCCAGCAGTCACAGACCTCGGACTACCGGGGAGCAGTACTTC
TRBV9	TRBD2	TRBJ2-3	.	CASSVGLAGGSDTQYF	TGTGCCAGCAGCGTAGGTTTAGCGGGAGGTTCGGATACGCAGTATTTT
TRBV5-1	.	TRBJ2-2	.	CASSSGRLKTNTGELFF	TGCGCCAGCAGCTCCGGCCGATTGAAGACGAACACCGGGGAGCTGTTTTTT
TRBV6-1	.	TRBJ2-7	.	CASSVEVGRTYEQYF	TGTGCCAGCAGTGTTGAGGTTGGCCGAACCTACGAGCAGTACTTC
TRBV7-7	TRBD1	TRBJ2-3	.	CASSVGQVGTDTQYF	TGTGCCAGCAGCGTAGGACAGGTGGGCACAGATACGCAGTATTTT
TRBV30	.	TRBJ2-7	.	CAWSVTGREQYF	TGTGCCTGGAGTGTGACAGGGAGGGAGCAGTACTTC
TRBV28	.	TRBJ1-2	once	CASSLALQGLGYTF	TGTGCCAGCAGTTTAGCTCTTCAAGGTCTGGGCTACACCTTC
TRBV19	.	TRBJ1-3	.	CASSITGSESGNTIYF	TGTGCCAGTAGTATTACAGGGAGTGAATCTGGAAACACCATATATTTT
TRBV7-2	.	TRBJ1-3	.	CASSFRNVGNTIYF	TGTGCCAGCAGCTTTAGGAACGTTGGAAACACCATATATTTT
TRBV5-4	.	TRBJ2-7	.	CASSLWGFSYEQYF	TGTGCCAGCAGCTTGTGGGGGTTCTCCTACGAGCAGTACTTC
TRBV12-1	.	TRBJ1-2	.	CASSFGGRFYGYTF	TGTGCCAGCAGCTTCGGAGGGAGATTCTATGGCTACACCTTC
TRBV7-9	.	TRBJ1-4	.	CASSLVISDGIGKLFF	TGTGCCAGCAGCTTAGTAATTTCGGACGGAATTGGAAAACTGTTTTTT
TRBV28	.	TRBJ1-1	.	CASSASLAEAFF	TGTGCCAGCAGTGCCTCGCTTGCTGAAGCTTTCTTT
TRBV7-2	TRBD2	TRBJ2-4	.	CASSPRTSGRDIQYF	TGTGCCAGCAGCCCTAGGACTAGCGGGAGAGACATTCAGTACTTC
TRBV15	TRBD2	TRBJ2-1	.	CATSSRLAGGPVEQFF	TGTGCCACCAGCAGTCGACTAGCGGGAGGGCCCGTCGAGCAGTTCTTC
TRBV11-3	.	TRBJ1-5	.	CASSTAFGQINQPQHF	TGTGCCAGCAGCACTGCCTTTGGACAGATAAATCAGCCCCAGCATTTT
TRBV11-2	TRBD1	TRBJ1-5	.	CASSQQGADSNQPQHF	TGTGCCAGCAGCCAACAGGGGGCGGATAGCAATCAGCCCCAGCATTTT
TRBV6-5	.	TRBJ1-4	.	CASSYFPGPVEKLFF	TGTGCCAGCAGTTACTTCCCCGGGCCCGTAGAAAAACTGTTTTTT
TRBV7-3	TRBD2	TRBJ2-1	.	CASSPGTSGSNEQFF	TGTGCCAGCAGCCCCGGGACTAGCGGGAGTAATGAGCAGTTCTTC
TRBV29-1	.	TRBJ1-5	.	CSVEDGPTQDF	TGCAGCGTTGAAGATGGACCAACCCAGGATTTT
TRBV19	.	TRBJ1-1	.	CASSMGRNTEAFF	TGTGCCAGTAGTATGGGCAGAAACACTGAAGCTTTCTTT
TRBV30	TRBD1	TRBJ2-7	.	CAWRGPGQGRYEQYF	TGTGCCTGGAGGGGACCGGGACAGGGGCGTTACGAGCAGTACTTC